This T cell receptor beta chain is from a study of control samples from healthy donors and cancer patients. The repertoire was sequenced with immunoSEQ multiplex PCR; TCRdb's copy has only in-frame clones and lacks some. In the table there are over 85,000 clones, roughly 90% of which are singletons. The V and J ends lost 11 bases and 9 bases, in that order; junction bases with no gene match: 7. Germline CDR1 and CDR2: SNHLY and FYNNEI. The CDR3 covers 13 residues. V and J are TRBV2 and TRBJ2-1; 13 positions match TRBD2. The clonotype comes from an older woman with lung cancer. Sequenced input: PBMCs. Written as DNA, the CDR3 is TGTGCCTCAGGACTAGCGGGAGTTACTGAGCAGTTCTTC. Protein: CASGLAGVTEQFF.